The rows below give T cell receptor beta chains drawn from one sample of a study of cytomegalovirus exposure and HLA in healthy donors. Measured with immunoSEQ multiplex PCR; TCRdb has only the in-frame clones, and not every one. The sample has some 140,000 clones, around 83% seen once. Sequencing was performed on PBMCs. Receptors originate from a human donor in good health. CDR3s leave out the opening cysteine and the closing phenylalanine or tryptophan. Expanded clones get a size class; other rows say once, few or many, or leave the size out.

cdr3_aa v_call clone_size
ASSAGTANTEAF TRBV9 .
ASSEIGLLDQPQH TRBV6-1 .
ASSPGTSANTGELF TRBV28 once
ASSQTELNSGNTIY TRBV7-2 .
ATSRDRGSLYT TRBV15 .
ASSFSPAGGYT TRBV11-1 .
ASSHRQTAMNTEAF TRBV27 .
ASSSQQIGTYEQY TRBV6-6 .
ASSQEQGAGSYEQY TRBV14 .
ASSLQGAPNTEAF TRBV2 few
ASSPGQGAREQY TRBV27 .
AWSVSGRGETQY TRBV30 .
ASSRLYGYT TRBV2 once
ASSRRMVSSGNYEQY TRBV11-2 .
ASSLRTEYNEQF TRBV6-5 .
ASSPGTGAGNTIY TRBV18 .
ASSPDINYGYT TRBV5-1 .
ASSLVGTGGYEQY TRBV7-3 .
ASSLSSGYRYEQY TRBV27 .
ASPTYNEQF TRBV6-4 .
AWKTSGSQDTQY TRBV30 .
AQPIMGQGSGGANVLT TRBV30 .
ASSYWTGEGSPLH TRBV14 .
ASSFRQGASTEAF TRBV5-1 .
ASSFTGVTYEQY TRBV7-2 few
ASSPTQGTGELF TRBV6-5 .
ASIHRGQYEQY TRBV2 .
AISESRRTVNTEAF TRBV10-3 .